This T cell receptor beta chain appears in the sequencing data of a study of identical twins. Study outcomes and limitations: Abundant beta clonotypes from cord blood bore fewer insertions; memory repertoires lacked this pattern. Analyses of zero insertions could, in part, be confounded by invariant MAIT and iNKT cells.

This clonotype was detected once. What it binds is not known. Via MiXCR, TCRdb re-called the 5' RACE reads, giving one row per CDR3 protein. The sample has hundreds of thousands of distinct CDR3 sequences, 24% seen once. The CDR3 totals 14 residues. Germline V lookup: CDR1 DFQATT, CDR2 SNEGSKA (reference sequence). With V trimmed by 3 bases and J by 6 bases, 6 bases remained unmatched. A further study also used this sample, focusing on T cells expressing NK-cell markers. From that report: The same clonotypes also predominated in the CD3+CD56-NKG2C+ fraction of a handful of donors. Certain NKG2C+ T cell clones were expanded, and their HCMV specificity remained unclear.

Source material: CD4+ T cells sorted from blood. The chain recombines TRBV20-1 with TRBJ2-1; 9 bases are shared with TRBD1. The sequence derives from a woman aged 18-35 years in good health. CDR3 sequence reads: CSARAWDRANEQFF. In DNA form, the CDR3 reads TGCAGTGCTAGGGCTTGGGACAGGGCCAATGAGCAGTTCTTC.